This T cell receptor beta chain was recorded in a study of T cells in Graves' hyperthyroidism and ophthalmopathy. Overall study context: Peripheral blood was collected at initial diagnosis, before any treatment.

Using RNA transcripts as the source, TCR beta CDR3 regions were amplified. RT-PCR in the first round (using the HTBI primer set) targeted the TCR CDR3. TCRdb re-derived calls from the multiplex PCR reads in MiXCR, one entry per CDR3 protein. The sample lists 640,000 or so distinct CDR3 sequences, 14% occurring once. Study-wide results and limits: The blood repertoire included most of the expanded thyroid clonotypes above 0.001. Model-based prediction identified ophthalmopathy a median 6.5 months prior to its onset.

Disease lasting under 3 months, a NOSPECS grade of at least 4, and a Clinical Activity Score of at least 3 were features of the ophthalmopathy patients. This clonotype was seen repeatedly, ten times or more. The antigen remains undetermined. Sequenced input: blood. The sequence was obtained from a woman younger than 30 with Graves' ophthalmopathy.

CDR3 region: CASSPDREAYEQYF. DNA for the CDR3: TGTGCCAGCTCACCAGACAGGGAGGCCTACGAGCAGTACTTC. The rearrangement uses TRBV18 and TRBJ2-7; a possible D gene is TRBD1 (7 bases). V lost 2 bases to trimming and J lost 2 bases, with 10 bases between them. CDR1 KGHSH and CDR2 LQKENI come from the germline V gene. The CDR3 spans 14 residues.